A selection of T cell receptor beta chains follows, all from one sample in a study of blood T cell repertoires in COVID-19. Clones were sequenced by immunoSEQ multiplex PCR, and TCRdb holds only the in-frame ones, with some missing. The table has under 250,000 clones, 87% seen once. The sequenced sample was peripheral blood. These receptor sequences come from a man between 18 and 35 years old with active or convalescent COVID-19. The conserved cysteine and the conserved F or W are not part of the CDR3 here. The size entry is marked missing in some rows and otherwise reads once, few, many or a size class.

v_gene	abundance	j_gene	CDR3aa
TRBV5-1	-	TRBJ2-1	ASGGSKISGRWNEQF
TRBV30	-	TRBJ1-2	AKGQTFNYGYT
TRBV28	-	TRBJ2-3	ASSLRNPLAGGVTDTQY
TRBV18	-	TRBJ2-1	ASSIGAGAPLNEQF
TRBV19	-	TRBJ1-1	ASSVYLRDRNTEAF
TRBV28	-	TRBJ1-2	ASSPGGAGSNYGYT
TRBV11-3	-	TRBJ2-5	ASSLQGVETQY
TRBV9	-	TRBJ2-7	ASSAPGTGLSEQY
TRBV19	-	TRBJ1-5	ASSPHRGGTGNNQPQH
TRBV6-5	once	TRBJ1-4	ASCGRLDEKLF
TRBV9	-	TRBJ2-7	ASSVGQTSSYEQY
TRBV18	-	TRBJ2-7	ASSRPGSYEQY
TRBV5-6	-	TRBJ1-5	ASSFRGYNQPQH
TRBV28	-	TRBJ1-5	ASSFNQGAQHQPQH
TRBV3-1/TRBV3-2	once	TRBJ2-7	ASSPGQGSYEQY
TRBV5-1	-	TRBJ1-1	ASSLVMGDTEAF
TRBV25-1	-	TRBJ1-5	ASSDSGTPNQPQH
TRBV2	few	TRBJ1-2	ASSGGQGGDYGYT
TRBV29-1	-	TRBJ1-1	SVRTGNTEAF
TRBV5-1	-	TRBJ2-2	ASSPGLETGELF
TRBV7-9	-	TRBJ1-1	ASSLGRNTEAF
TRBV2	-	TRBJ1-5	ASREDRGGQPQH
TRBV5-1	-	TRBJ2-7	ASSLDGAYEQY
TRBV9	-	TRBJ1-5	ASSVGSWQPQH
TRBV6-2/TRBV6-3	-	TRBJ1-2	ASSSRDIGHGYT
TRBV4-3	-	TRBJ2-7	ASSQDRQGSRY
TRBV7-9	-	TRBJ1-1	ASSTGTVVGTEAF
TRBV7-2	once	TRBJ1-1	ASSLGLLKTEAF
TRBV18	-	TRBJ1-1	ASSGQANTEAF
TRBV12-3/TRBV12-4	-	TRBJ1-1	ASTKDLGTEAF
TRBV29-1	-	TRBJ2-7	SVVGQGFYEQY
TRBV6-6	-	TRBJ1-2	ASSPEARADYGYT
TRBV6-5	once	TRBJ1-3	ASSYIRMDGRNTIY
TRBV5-1	once	TRBJ2-7	ASSLETQYEQY
TRBV27	-	TRBJ2-1	ASRVGGSNNEQF